This T cell receptor (beta chain) stems from a study of beta chain features in type 1 diabetes. In this sample, this clone turned up a few times. Antigen: not known. Study-level results: Patients and controls would share equally any PCR tilt toward shorter templates. Since sequencing was performed on cDNA, cells with high TCR expression could be over-represented. Individuals with type 1 diabetes displayed fewer insertions and more deletions at VDJ junctions. Within the patient group, naive, central memory and Treg TCRB repertoires appeared more similar to each other than within healthy donors. Across all four CD4+ subsets, people with type 1 diabetes showed modestly shorter TCRB CDR3s.

Germline V gives CDR1 SNHLY, CDR2 FYNNEI. The CDR3 is made up of 13 amino acids. J lost 5 bases, V lost 8 bases, and 6 bases had no gene match. The study reverse transcribed the entire isolated RNA, so it sequenced expressed TCRB transcripts. Profiling relied on immunoSEQ multiplex PCR, and the TCRdb table lists in-frame clones only, not all of them. Among around 340,000 clones, around 9.7% were seen once, and the ten largest hold roughly 1%. Material: central memory CD4+ T cells from blood. J is TRBJ2-5 and V is TRBV2; TRBD2 aligns across 9 bases. This TCR was recovered from a man younger than 40 with type 1 diabetes. In nucleotides, the CDR3 is TGTGCCAGCTTAGCGGGGGCGGGGGAGACCCAGTACTTC. This codes for CASLAGAGETQYF.